Sequencing of this T cell receptor beta chain was carried out in a study of blood T cell repertoires in COVID-19. The wider study: COVID-19 samples from acute and convalescent phases originated in the United States, Italy and Spain. T cells, B-cell-depleted T cells, or PBMCs supplied cDNA or gDNA.

The CDR3 loop spans 13 amino acids. J gave up 5 bases and V 2 bases, and 3 bases lay outside the gene matches. Germline CDR1 reads SGHRS; CDR2 reads YFSETQ. Original analysis: Using reference gene primer amplification, nucleated cell counts were estimated. Clones were sequenced by immunoSEQ multiplex PCR, and TCRdb holds only the in-frame ones, with some missing. V and J calls and clone size follow that table, whereas D and trimming were derived from the DNA. The sample shows just over 150,000 clones, approximately 82% of them seen only once. This receptor was identified in a woman aged 45-65 years with acute or convalescent COVID-19. V usage is TRBV5-1 and J usage is TRBJ1-1; 7 positions agree with TRBD1. The sample consisted of peripheral blood. This CDR3 reads CASSLEGATEAFF. CDR3 bases: TGCGCCAGCAGCTTAGAGGGGGCTACTGAAGCTTTCTTT.